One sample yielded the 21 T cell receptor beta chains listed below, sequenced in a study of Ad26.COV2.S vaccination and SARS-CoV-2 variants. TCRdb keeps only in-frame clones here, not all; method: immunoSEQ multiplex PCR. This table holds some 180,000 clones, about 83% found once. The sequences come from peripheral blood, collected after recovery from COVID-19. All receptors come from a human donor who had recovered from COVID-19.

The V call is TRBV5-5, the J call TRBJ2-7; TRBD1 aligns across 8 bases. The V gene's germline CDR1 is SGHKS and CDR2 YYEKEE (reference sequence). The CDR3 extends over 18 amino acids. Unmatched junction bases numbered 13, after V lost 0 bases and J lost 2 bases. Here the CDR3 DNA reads TGTGCCAGCAGCTTGGAAGTTCTGACAGGGGATTTCCCCTACGAGCAGTACTTC. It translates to CASSLEVLTGDFPYEQYF.

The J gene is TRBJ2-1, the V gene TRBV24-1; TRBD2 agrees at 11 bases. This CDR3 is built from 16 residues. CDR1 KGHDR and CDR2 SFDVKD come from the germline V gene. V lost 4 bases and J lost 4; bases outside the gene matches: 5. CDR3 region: CATSDRSGGVYNEQFF. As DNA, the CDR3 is TGTGCCACCAGTGACCGTAGCGGGGGGGTTTACAATGAGCAGTTCTTC.

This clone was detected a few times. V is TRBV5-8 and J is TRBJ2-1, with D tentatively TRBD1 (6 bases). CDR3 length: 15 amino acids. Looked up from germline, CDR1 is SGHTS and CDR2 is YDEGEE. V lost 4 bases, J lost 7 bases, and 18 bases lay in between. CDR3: CASSAFSGTTNEQFF. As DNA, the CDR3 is TGTGCCAGCAGCGCCTTCTCCGGGACAACTAATGAGCAGTTCTTC.

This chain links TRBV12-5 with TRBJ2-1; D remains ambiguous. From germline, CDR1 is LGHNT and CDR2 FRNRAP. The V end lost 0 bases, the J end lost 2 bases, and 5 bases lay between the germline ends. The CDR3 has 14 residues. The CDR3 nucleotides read TGTGCTAGTGGTTTGGTGGGTGCCTACAATGAGCAGTTCTTC. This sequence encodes CASGLVGAYNEQFF.

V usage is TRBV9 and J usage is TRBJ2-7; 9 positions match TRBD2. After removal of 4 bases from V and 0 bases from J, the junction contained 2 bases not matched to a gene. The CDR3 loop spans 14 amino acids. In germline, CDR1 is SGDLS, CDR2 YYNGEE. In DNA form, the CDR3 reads TGTGCCAGCAGCAATAGCGGGAGCTCCTACGAGCAGTACTTC. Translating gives CASSNSGSSYEQYF.

The CDR3 DNA is TGTGCCAGCAGAGGGGAGTTACTAGCCAAAAACATTCAGTACTTC. It yields the protein CASRGELLAKNIQYF. The rearrangement uses TRBV11-3 and TRBJ2-4; perhaps D is TRBD1 or TRBD2 (5 bases each). This CDR3 has 15 amino acids. Germline V gene lookup returns CDR1 SGHNT and CDR2 YENEEA. Trimming cost V 6 bases and J 0 bases, with 12 bases left between them.

The CDR3 DNA reads TGTGCCAGCAGGAGTCCCCGACAGGGAAGTTATGGCTACACCTTC. This gives the protein CASRSPRQGSYGYTF. V is TRBV27 and J is TRBJ1-2; TRBD1 matches 7 bases. CDR1 is MNHEY and CDR2 is SMNVEV in the germline V gene (reference sequence). V dropped 6 bases and J dropped 5; count of bases not matched to a gene: 12. CDR3 length equals 15 residues.

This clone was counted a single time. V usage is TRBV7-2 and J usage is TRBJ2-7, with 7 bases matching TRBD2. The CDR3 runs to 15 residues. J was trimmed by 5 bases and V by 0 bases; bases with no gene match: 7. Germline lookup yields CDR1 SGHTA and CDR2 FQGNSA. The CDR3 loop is CASSLAGGRGHEQYF. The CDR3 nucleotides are TGTGCCAGCAGCTTAGCTGGGGGGAGGGGTCACGAGCAGTACTTC.

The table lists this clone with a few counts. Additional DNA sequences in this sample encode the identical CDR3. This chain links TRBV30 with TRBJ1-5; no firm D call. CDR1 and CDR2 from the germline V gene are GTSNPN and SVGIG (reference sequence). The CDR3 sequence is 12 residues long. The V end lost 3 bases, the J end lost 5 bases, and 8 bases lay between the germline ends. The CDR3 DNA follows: TGTGCCTGGAGCGAAGGTTATCAGCCCCAGCATTTT. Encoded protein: CAWSEGYQPQHF.

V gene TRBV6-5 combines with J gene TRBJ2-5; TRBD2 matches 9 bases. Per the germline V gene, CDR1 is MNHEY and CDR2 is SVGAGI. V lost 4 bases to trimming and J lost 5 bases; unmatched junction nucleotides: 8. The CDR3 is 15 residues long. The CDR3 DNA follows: TGTGCCAGCAGTTCTACACCAACTAGCGGGGAGACCCAGTACTTC. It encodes CASSSTPTSGETQYF.

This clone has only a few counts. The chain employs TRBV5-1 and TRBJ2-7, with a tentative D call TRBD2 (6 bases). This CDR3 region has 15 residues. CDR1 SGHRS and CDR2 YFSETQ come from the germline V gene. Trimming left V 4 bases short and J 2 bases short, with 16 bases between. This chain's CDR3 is CASSIDPLAPYEQYF. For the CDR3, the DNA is TGCGCCAGCAGCATAGATCCTCTAGCGCCCTACGAGCAGTACTTC.

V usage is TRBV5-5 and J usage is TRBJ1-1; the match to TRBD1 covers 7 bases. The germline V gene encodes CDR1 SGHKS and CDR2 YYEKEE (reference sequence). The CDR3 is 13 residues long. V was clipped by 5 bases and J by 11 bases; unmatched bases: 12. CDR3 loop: CASSAPDRVIAFF. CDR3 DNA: TGTGCCAGCAGTGCCCCCGACAGGGTAATTGCTTTCTTT.

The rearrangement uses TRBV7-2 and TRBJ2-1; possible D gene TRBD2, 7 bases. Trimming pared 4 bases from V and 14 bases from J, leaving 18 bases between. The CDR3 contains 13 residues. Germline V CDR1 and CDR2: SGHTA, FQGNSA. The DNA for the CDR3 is TGTGCCAGCAGCTCGATGACAGGACGGGAGGAGTTCTTC. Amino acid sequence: CASSSMTGREEFF.

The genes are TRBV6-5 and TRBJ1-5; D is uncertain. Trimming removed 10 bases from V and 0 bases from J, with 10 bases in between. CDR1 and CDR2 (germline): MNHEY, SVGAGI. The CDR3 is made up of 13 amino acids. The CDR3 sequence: CATRSYSNQPQHF. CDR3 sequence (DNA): TGTGCCACTCGGAGCTATAGCAATCAGCCCCAGCATTTT.

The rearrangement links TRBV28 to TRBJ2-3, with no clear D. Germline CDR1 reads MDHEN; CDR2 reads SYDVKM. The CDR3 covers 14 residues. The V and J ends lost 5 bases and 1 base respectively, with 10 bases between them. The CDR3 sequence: CASSLGPGTDTQYF. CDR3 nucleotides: TGTGCCAGCAGTCTCGGACCTGGCACAGATACGCAGTATTTT.

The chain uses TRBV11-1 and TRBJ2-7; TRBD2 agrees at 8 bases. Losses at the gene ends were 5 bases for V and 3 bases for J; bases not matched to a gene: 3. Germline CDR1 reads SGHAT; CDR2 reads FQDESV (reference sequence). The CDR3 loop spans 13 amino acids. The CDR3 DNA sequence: TGTGCCAGCAGCATTAGCGGGATCTACGAGCAGTACTTC. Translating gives CASSISGIYEQYF.

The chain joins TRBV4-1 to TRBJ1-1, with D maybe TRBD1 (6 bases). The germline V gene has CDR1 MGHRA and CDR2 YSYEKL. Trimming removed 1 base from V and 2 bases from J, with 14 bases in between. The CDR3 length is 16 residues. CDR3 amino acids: CASSQVGGGINTEAFF. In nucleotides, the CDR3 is TGCGCCAGCAGCCAAGTGGGCGGGGGCATTAACACTGAAGCTTTCTTT.

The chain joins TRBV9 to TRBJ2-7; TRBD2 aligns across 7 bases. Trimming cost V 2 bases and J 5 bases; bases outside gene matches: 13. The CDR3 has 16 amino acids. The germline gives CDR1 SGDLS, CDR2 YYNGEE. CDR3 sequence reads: CASSVGGRAPRDEQYF. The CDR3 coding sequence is TGTGCCAGCAGCGTGGGCGGGAGAGCCCCCCGGGACGAGCAGTACTTC.

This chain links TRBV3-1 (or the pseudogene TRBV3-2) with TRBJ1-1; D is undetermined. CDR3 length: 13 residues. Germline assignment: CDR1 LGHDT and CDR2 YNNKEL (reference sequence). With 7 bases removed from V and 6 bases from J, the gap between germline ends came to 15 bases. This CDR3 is CASITNGVAEAFF. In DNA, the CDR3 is TGTGCCAGCATCACAAATGGAGTCGCTGAAGCTTTCTTT.

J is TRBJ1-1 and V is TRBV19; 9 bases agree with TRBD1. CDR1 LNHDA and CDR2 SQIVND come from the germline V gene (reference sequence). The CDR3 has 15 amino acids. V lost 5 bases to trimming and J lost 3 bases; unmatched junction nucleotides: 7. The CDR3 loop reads CASSPHTGGYTEAFF. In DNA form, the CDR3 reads TGTGCCAGTAGTCCCCACACAGGGGGCTACACTGAAGCTTTCTTT.

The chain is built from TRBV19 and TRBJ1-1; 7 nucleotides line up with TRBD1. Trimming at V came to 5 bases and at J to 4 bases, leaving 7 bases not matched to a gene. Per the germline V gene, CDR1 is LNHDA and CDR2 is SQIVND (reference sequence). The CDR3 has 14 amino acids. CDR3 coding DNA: TGTGCCAGTAGTGGACAGGCCCGGTTCACTGAAGCTTTCTTT. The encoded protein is CASSGQARFTEAFF.